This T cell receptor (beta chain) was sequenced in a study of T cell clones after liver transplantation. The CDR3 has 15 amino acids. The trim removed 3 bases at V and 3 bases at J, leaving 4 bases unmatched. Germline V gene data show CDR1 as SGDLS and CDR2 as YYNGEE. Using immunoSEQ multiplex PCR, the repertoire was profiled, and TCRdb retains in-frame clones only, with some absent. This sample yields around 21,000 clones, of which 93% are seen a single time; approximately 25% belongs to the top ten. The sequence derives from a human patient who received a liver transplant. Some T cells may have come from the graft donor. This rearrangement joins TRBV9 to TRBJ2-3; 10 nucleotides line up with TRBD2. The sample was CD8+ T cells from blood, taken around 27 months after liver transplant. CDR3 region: CASSDSGRLTDTQYF. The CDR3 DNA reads TGTGCCAGCAGCGATAGCGGGAGGTTAACAGATACGCAGTATTTT.